The clone carrying this T cell receptor (beta chain) was seen a few times. The CDR3 spans 15 residues. CDR1 and CDR2 (germline): SGDLS, YYNGEE. V lost 0 bases and J lost 6, with 13 bases in between. This entry belongs to a study of shared clonotypes between healthy human individuals. The assay was immunoSEQ multiplex PCR, and TCRdb's table has in-frame clones only and misses some. The table includes about 1 million clones, approximately 78% detected once. This clonotype originated in a man between 18 and 29 years old in good health. Some clones in this sample may be carry-over from other donors' samples. The chain employs TRBV9 and TRBJ1-5; a possible D gene is TRBD1 (5 bases). The sequenced material came from memory CD4+ T cells from PBMCs. Documented subset: CD45RA-negative fraction. This CDR3 reads CASSVDGTGRQPQHF. The CDR3 DNA reads as TGTGCCAGCAGCGTAGACGGTACAGGCCGTCAGCCCCAGCATTTT.